This is a list of T cell receptor beta chains from one sample in a study of T cell responses to AZD1222 COVID-19 vaccine. Clones were read by immunoSEQ multiplex PCR, and TCRdb kept only the in-frame ones, dropping some. The table has about 150,000 clones, approximately 90% seen once. The material was peripheral blood, obtained 28 days after the second AZD1222 dose. Receptor source: an adult who received the AZD1222 COVID-19 vaccine. Each CDR3 is given with its conserved first and last residue. A D gene is named only where the DNA matches it firmly. Not every row has a clone size; where given, it reads once, few, many or a size class.

>.|TRBV3-1/TRBV3-2|TRBJ1-3|TRBD1
CASSQLTGQGTSGNTIYF
TGTGCCAGCAGCCAACTGACGGGACAGGGCACCTCTGGAAACACCATATATTTT
>.|TRBV29-1|TRBJ2-1|.
CSVGRGPHNEQFF
TGCAGCGTTGGGAGGGGACCCCACAATGAGCAGTTCTTC
>.|TRBV9|TRBJ1-1|TRBD1
CASSDRTGYTEAFF
TGTGCCAGCAGCGACCGGACAGGGTACACTGAAGCTTTCTTT
>.|TRBV29-1|TRBJ1-4|TRBD1
CSVGGPTGGNEKLFF
TGCAGCGTTGGAGGACCGACAGGGGGAAATGAAAAACTGTTTTTT
>.|TRBV9|TRBJ2-7|TRBD2
CASSASGLADPYEQYF
TGTGCCAGCAGCGCGTCCGGACTAGCGGACCCCTACGAGCAGTACTTC
>.|TRBV2|TRBJ1-5|.
CASTWSAWSLDQPQHF
TGTGCCAGCACATGGTCCGCTTGGTCCCTAGATCAGCCCCAGCATTTT
>.|TRBV5-3|TRBJ1-3|.
CARSLYTGNTIYF
TGTGCCAGAAGCTTGTACACGGGAAACACCATATATTTT
>.|TRBV18|TRBJ1-2|.
CASSSDTNYGYTF
TGTGCCAGCTCATCGGACACAAACTATGGCTACACCTTC
>.|TRBV6-2/TRBV6-3|TRBJ2-2|.
CASSRLAGAGELFF
TGTGCCAGCAGCAGGCTAGCTGGGGCCGGGGAGCTGTTTTTT
>.|TRBV7-8|TRBJ1-4|.
CASSFRGNEKLFF
TGTGCCAGCAGCTTCCGGGGGAATGAAAAACTGTTTTTT
>.|TRBV7-9|TRBJ2-7|.
CASSLGGGGEQYF
TGTGCCAGCAGCTTAGGGGGAGGGGGCGAGCAGTACTTC
>.|TRBV11-2|TRBJ1-3|.
CASSLVGVSGNTIYF
TGTGCCAGCAGCTTAGTTGGAGTCTCTGGAAACACCATATATTTT
>.|TRBV3-1/TRBV3-2|TRBJ2-7|TRBD1
CASSQSQGQFSSYEQYF
TGTGCCAGCAGCCAAAGCCAGGGACAGTTTAGCTCCTACGAGCAGTACTTC
>.|TRBV29-1|TRBJ1-2|.
CSVGFNEHYGYTF
TGCAGCGTTGGTTTCAACGAACACTATGGCTACACCTTC
>.|TRBV11-3|TRBJ1-5|.
CASSRLGVSNQPQHF
TGTGCCAGCAGCCGGCTCGGGGTTAGCAATCAGCCCCAGCATTTT
>.|TRBV11-3|TRBJ1-4|TRBD1
CASSEATGPGMGLLNEKLFF
TGTGCCAGCAGCGAAGCGACAGGGCCGGGCATGGGGCTTTTAAATGAAAAACTGTTTTTT
>.|TRBV2|TRBJ2-7|.
CASSEAHQLFYEQYF
TGTGCCAGCAGTGAAGCGCACCAGCTCTTCTACGAGCAGTACTTC
>.|TRBV20-1|TRBJ2-5|TRBD1
CSASRQGKETQYF
TGCAGTGCTAGTAGACAGGGTAAAGAGACCCAGTACTTC
>.|TRBV2|TRBJ1-1|.
CASRETGNPPTEAFF
TGTGCCAGCAGGGAGACAGGTAACCCGCCCACTGAAGCTTTCTTT
>.|TRBV7-6|TRBJ1-4|.
CASSLGDRLFF
TGTGCCAGCAGCTTAGGCGATAGGCTGTTTTTT
>.|TRBV4-1|TRBJ1-2|.
CASSLKGAQEQYGYTF
TGCGCCAGCAGCCTCAAAGGAGCACAGGAACAGTATGGCTACACCTTC
>.|TRBV9|TRBJ2-2|.
CASSPPRRDRNTGELFF
TGTGCCAGCAGCCCACCCCGGCGTGATAGGAACACCGGGGAGCTGTTTTTT
>.|TRBV2|TRBJ1-6|TRBD1
CATHGGPGTGGLYSPLHF
TGTGCCACTCACGGGGGCCCCGGGACAGGGGGGCTATATTCACCCCTCCACTTT
>.|TRBV28|TRBJ1-5|.
CASREGNQPQHF
TGTGCCAGCCGAGAGGGCAATCAGCCCCAGCATTTT
>.|TRBV28|TRBJ1-2|.
CASSLGNLWGGYTF
TGTGCCAGCAGTTTAGGGAACCTCTGGGGGGGCTACACCTTC
>.|TRBV10-3|TRBJ1-1|TRBD1
CAISEWPGGAFF
TGTGCCATCAGTGAGTGGCCAGGGGGTGCTTTCTTT
>once|TRBV2|TRBJ1-2|.
CASTTGGVGYTF
TGTGCCAGCACCACCGGCGGGGTCGGCTACACCTTC
>.|TRBV10-1|TRBJ2-1|TRBD2
CASRTGLALLYNEQFF
TGCGCCAGCAGAACGGGACTAGCCCTCCTTTACAATGAGCAGTTCTTC
>.|TRBV10-1|TRBJ2-7|TRBD2
CASSALAGGREQYF
TGCGCCAGCAGTGCCCTAGCGGGAGGTCGTGAGCAGTACTTC
>.|TRBV10-1|TRBJ1-5|TRBD1
CASITGEGGNQPQHF
TGCGCCAGCATTACAGGGGAGGGTGGCAATCAGCCCCAGCATTTT
>.|TRBV5-6|TRBJ1-5|.
CASSLKSQPQHF
TGTGCCAGCAGCCTAAAGTCTCAGCCCCAGCATTTT
>few|TRBV19|TRBJ1-1|.
CASSRLDGDTEAFF
TGTGCCAGTAGTAGATTAGACGGGGACACTGAAGCTTTCTTT
>once|TRBV7-3|TRBJ2-2|TRBD2
CASSRGLAGGPGTGELFF
TGTGCCAGCAGCCGCGGACTAGCGGGGGGGCCGGGCACCGGGGAGCTGTTTTTT
>.|TRBV28|TRBJ2-7|.
CASSLVAYEQYF
TGTGCCAGCAGTTTAGTAGCATACGAGCAGTACTTC
>.|TRBV19|TRBJ1-4|.
CASSKSGTPTNEKLFF
TGTGCCAGTAGTAAATCCGGGACGCCAACTAATGAAAAACTGTTTTTT
>.|TRBV27|TRBJ2-7|TRBD1
CASSSRPTGARTSSYEQYF
TGTGCCAGCAGTTCAAGACCGACAGGGGCCCGAACTAGCTCCTACGAGCAGTACTTC
>.|TRBV6-5|TRBJ2-1|TRBD1
CASRERTGYNEQFF
TGTGCCAGCAGGGAGAGGACAGGGTACAATGAGCAGTTCTTC
>.|TRBV14|TRBJ2-5|TRBD1
CASSQAGLQGLETQYF
TGTGCCAGCAGCCAAGCCGGGTTACAGGGGCTAGAGACCCAGTACTTC
>once|TRBV27|TRBJ1-4|TRBD1
CASSLLGTGSSEKLFF
TGTGCCAGCAGTTTACTTGGGACAGGGTCGAGTGAAAAACTGTTTTTT
>.|TRBV12-3/TRBV12-4|TRBJ2-5|.
CASTQSRIGTQYF
TGTGCCAGCACCCAATCCCGGATCGGGACCCAGTACTTC
>.|TRBV18|TRBJ1-3|.
CASSPLKVGQYSGNTIYF
TGTGCCAGCTCACCACTAAAGGTCGGACAATACTCTGGAAACACCATATATTTT
>.|TRBV27|TRBJ1-1|.
CASSLSTVGRTEAFF
TGTGCCAGCAGTTTATCGACGGTAGGGAGGACTGAAGCTTTCTTT
>.|TRBV7-2|TRBJ2-5|TRBD1
CASSLGTAQETQYF
TGTGCCAGCAGCCTCGGGACAGCCCAAGAGACCCAGTACTTC
>.|TRBV15|TRBJ2-5|TRBD1
CATSRDPPGTGGRGLQETQYF
TGTGCCACCAGCAGAGATCCACCCGGGACAGGGGGGCGAGGACTCCAAGAGACCCAGTACTTC
>once|TRBV7-2|TRBJ2-2|.
CASSLVLSGQGRLFF
TGTGCCAGCAGCTTAGTTCTTAGCGGTCAGGGGAGGCTGTTTTTT
>.|TRBV28|TRBJ2-1|.
CASRGQYNEQFF
TGTGCCAGCAGAGGGCAGTACAATGAGCAGTTCTTC
>.|TRBV19|TRBJ1-1|.
CASSTGWNTEAFF
TGTGCCAGTTCTACGGGATGGAACACTGAAGCTTTCTTT
>.|TRBV13|TRBJ1-3|TRBD1
CASSLGLGTGVTGNTIYF
TGTGCCAGCAGCTTAGGCTTGGGAACAGGGGTCACTGGAAACACCATATATTTT
>.|TRBV10-3|TRBJ2-7|TRBD2
CAISDLAGGRSYEQYF
TGTGCCATCAGTGACCTAGCGGGGGGGAGGTCCTACGAGCAGTACTTC